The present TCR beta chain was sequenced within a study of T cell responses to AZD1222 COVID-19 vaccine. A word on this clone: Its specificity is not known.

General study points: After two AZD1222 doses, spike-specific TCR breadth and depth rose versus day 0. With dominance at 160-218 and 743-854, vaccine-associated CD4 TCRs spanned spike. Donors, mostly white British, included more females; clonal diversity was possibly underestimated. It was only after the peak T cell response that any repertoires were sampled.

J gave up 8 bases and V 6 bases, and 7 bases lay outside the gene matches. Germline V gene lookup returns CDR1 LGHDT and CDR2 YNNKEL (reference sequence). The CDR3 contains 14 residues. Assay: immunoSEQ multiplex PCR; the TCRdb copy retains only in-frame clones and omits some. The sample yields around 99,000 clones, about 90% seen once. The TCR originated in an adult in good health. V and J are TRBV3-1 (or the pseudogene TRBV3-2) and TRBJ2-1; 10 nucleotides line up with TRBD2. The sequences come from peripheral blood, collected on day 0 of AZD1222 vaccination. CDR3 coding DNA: TGTGCCAGCAGGAGAGCGGGGGGGCGTGATGAGCAGTTCTTC. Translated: CASRRAGGRDEQFF.